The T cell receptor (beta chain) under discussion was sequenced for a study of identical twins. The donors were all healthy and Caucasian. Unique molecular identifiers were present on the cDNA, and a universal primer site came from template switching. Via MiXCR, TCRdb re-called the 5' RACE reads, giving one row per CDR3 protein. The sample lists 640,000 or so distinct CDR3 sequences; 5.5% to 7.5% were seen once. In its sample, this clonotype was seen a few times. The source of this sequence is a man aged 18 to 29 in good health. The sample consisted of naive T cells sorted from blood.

CDR3 in amino acids: CASSLTGDRGASGNEQFF. In DNA, the CDR3 is TGTGCCAGCAGCTTAACAGGGGACAGGGGGGCCTCGGGCAATGAGCAGTTCTTC. V is TRBV7-3 and J is TRBJ2-1; 11 nucleotides line up with TRBD1. Germline CDR1 reads SGHTA; CDR2 reads FQGTGA. The CDR3 spans 18 residues. V dropped 0 bases and J dropped 6; count of bases not matched to a gene: 10.